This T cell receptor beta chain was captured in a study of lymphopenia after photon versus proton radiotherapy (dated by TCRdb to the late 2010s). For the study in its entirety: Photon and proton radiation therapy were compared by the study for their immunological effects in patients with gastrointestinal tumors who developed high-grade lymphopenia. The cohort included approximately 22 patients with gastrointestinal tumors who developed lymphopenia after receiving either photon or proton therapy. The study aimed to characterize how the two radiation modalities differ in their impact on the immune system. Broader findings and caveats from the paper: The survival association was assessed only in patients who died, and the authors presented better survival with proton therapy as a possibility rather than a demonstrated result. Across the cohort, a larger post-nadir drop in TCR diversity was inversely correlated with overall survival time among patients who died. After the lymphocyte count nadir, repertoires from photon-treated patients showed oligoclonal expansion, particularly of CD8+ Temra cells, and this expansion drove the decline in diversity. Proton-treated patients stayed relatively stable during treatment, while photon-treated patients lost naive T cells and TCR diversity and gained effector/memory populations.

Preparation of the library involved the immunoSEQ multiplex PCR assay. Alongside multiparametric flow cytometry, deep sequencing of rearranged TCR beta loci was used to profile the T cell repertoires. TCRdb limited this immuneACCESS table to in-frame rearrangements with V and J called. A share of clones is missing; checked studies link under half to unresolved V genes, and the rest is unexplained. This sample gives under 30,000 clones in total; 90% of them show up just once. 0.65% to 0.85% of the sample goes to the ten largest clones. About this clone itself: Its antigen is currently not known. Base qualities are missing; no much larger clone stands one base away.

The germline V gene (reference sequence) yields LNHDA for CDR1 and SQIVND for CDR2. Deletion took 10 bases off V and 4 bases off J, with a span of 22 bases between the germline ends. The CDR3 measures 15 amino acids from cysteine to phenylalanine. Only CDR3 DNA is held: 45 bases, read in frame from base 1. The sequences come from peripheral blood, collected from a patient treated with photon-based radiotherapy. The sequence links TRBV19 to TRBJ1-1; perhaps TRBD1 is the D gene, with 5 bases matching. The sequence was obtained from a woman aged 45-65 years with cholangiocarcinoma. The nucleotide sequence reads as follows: TGTGCCACCGACTCCTACCGAGGGGTTAGCACTGAAGCTTTCTTT. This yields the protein CATDSYRGVSTEAFF.